This T cell receptor beta chain was recovered during a study of T-cell memory formation after mild COVID-19. MiXCR, applied by TCRdb to the 5' RACE reads, yields one record per CDR3 protein. This sample has about 560,000 distinct CDR3 sequences, with about 20% found just once. Germline V gives CDR1 KGHDR, CDR2 SFDVKD. Trimming stripped 4 bases from V and 3 bases from J, with 12 bases between. This CDR3 is 15 amino acids long. Source material: PBMCs or a T cell subset sorted from them (not recorded which). The chain uses TRBV24-1 and TRBJ1-5, with a possible D match to TRBD1 (6 bases). The sequence was obtained from an adult woman who had mild COVID-19 (a few samples of this study predate the infection). Cell type and time point are not known. CDR3 sequence (DNA): TGTGCCACCAGTGACCAACAGGGACCCAATCAGCCCCAGCATTTT. It translates to CATSDQQGPNQPQHF.